These 27 T cell receptor beta chains came from one sample sequenced in a study of T cells after yellow fever vaccination. TCRdb called the 5' RACE reads again in MiXCR, with one record for every CDR3 protein. The sample records 150,000 to 200,000 distinct CDR3 sequences, approximately 6.7% being singletons. Specimen: CD4+ T cells sorted from PBMCs, collected 5 days after the first yellow fever vaccination. The origin of the receptors is a man between 18 and 35 years old who received the YFV17D yellow fever vaccine.

This clonotype has at least ten counts. This rearrangement joins TRBV7-3 to TRBJ1-1; weak D call: TRBD1 (5 bases). Germline assignment: CDR1 SGHTA and CDR2 FQGTGA. The CDR3 loop spans 15 amino acids. Trimming left V 1 base short and J 1 base short, with 10 bases between. The CDR3 is CASSLMGGQNTEAFF. In DNA, the CDR3 is TGTGCCAGCAGCTTAATGGGAGGACAGAACACTGAAGCTTTCTTT. The full variable domain, with the rest looked up from reference TRBV7-3 and TRBJ1-1, is GAGVSQTPSNKVTEKGKYVELRCDPISGHTALYWYRQSLGQGPEFLIYFQGTGAADDSGLPNDRFFAVRPEGSVSTLKIQRTERGDSAVYLCASSLMGGQNTEAFFGQGTRLTVV.

This clonotype was detected only a few times. The chain employs TRBV2 and TRBJ2-5; D is ambiguous. This CDR3 contains 13 residues. Trimming took 4 bases from V and 5 from J, leaving 11 bases between them. The V gene's germline CDR1 is SNHLY and CDR2 FYNNEI. CDR3 bases: TGTGCCAGCAGTGGGCGATCACCGGAGACCCAGTACTTC. This sequence encodes CASSGRSPETQYF.

This clonotype was counted at least ten times. The chain joins TRBV12-3 or TRBV12-4 to TRBJ2-1; D not resolved. Deletions cut 3 bases from V and 6 bases from J, with 9 bases between. This CDR3 contains 13 residues. The CDR3 region has the DNA TGTGCCAGCAGTTTTTGGGGTGGCAATGAGCAGTTCTTC. Amino acid sequence: CASSFWGGNEQFF.

There are many counts of this clonotype. This rearrangement joins TRBV9 to TRBJ2-1, with D perhaps TRBD1 or TRBD2 (6 bases each). The germline V and J ends were trimmed by 0 bases and 2 bases, with 9 bases remaining between them. CDR1 is SGDLS, CDR2 YYNGEE, per germline. CDR3 size: 15 residues. CDR3 DNA sequence: TGTGCCAGCAGCGTAGTAGGGGGGCCCTACAATGAGCAGTTCTTC. Protein product: CASSVVGGPYNEQFF.

This clonotype was seen repeatedly, ten times or more. V and J are TRBV29-1 and TRBJ1-1; no clear D. The CDR3 sequence is 9 residues long. Trimming removed 6 bases from V and 3 bases from J, with 2 bases in between. Looked up from germline, CDR1 is SQVTM and CDR2 is ANQGSEA. The CDR3 nucleotides read TGCAGCGTGGACACTGAAGCTTTCTTT. It specifies CSVDTEAFF.

This clonotype was observed at least ten times. The chain uses TRBV18 and TRBJ1-6; TRBD1 matches at 7 bases. Germline CDR1 reads KGHSH; CDR2 reads LQKENI. The CDR3 runs 17 residues. J lost 2 bases, V lost 1 base, and 5 bases had no gene match. CDR3 coding DNA: TGTGCCAGCTCACCACGTACAGGGGACCCCTATAATTCACCCCTCCACTTT. This encodes CASSPRTGDPYNSPLHF.

This clonotype was counted ten times or more. The rearrangement joins TRBV25-1 to TRBJ2-5; maybe TRBD2 (5 bases). CDR1 and CDR2 (germline): MGHDK, SYGVNS. Trimming removed 2 bases at V and 1 base at J, with 8 bases between. CDR3 length equals 14 residues. The CDR3 bases are TGTGCCAGCAGTGAAGGGAGTGGCCAAGAGACCCAGTACTTC. This sequence encodes CASSEGSGQETQYF. Full variable domain (missing parts from reference TRBV25-1 and TRBJ2-5): EADIYQTPRYLVIGTGKKITLECSQTMGHDKMYWYQQDPGMELHLIHYSYGVNSTEKGDLSSESTVSRIRTEHFPLTLESARPSHTSQYLCASSEGSGQETQYFGPGTRLLVL.

This clonotype appeared many times. The J gene is TRBJ2-1, the V gene TRBV12-3 or TRBV12-4; possible D gene TRBD1, 6 bases. V dropped 5 bases and J dropped 12 bases, with 23 bases sitting between them. The CDR3 consists of 15 residues. The CDR3 nucleotides are TGTGCCAGCAGTCTACAGGGACGCGTCTTGTCCTGGCAGTTCTTC. It codes for CASSLQGRVLSWQFF.

This clonotype has ten or more counts. The rearrangement uses TRBV12-3 or TRBV12-4 and TRBJ2-4; 8 bases are a match to TRBD1. V shed 8 bases, J shed 2 bases, and the junction held 5 bases outside the gene matches. The CDR3 is 14 residues long. CDR3 protein: CASGGQVSKNIQYF. In DNA, the CDR3 is TGTGCCAGCGGGGGACAGGTGTCCAAAAACATTCAGTACTTC.

The chain has TRBV5-1 and TRBJ1-5; possibly TRBD1 for D (5 bases). V was trimmed by 6 bases and J by 10 bases, leaving 11 bases between them. This CDR3 spans 11 amino acids. Germline CDR1 SGHRS, CDR2 YFSETQ. The CDR3 is CASTGGRPQHF. For the CDR3, the DNA is TGCGCCAGCACGGGGGGTCGACCCCAGCATTTT. Drawing the rest from reference TRBV5-1 and TRBJ1-5, the complete variable domain is KAGVTQTPRYLIKTRGQQVTLSCSPISGHRSVSWYQQTPGQGLQFLFEYFSETQRNKGNFPGRFSGRQFSNSRSEMNVSTLELGDSALYLCASTGGRPQHFGDGTRLSIL.

The sample holds many counts of this clonotype. V usage is TRBV4-3 and J usage is TRBJ1-6; TRBD1 matches 9 bases. CDR3 length: 15 amino acids. V was pared by 3 bases and J by 7 bases, with 4 bases of the junction left unmatched. In germline, CDR1 is LGHNA, CDR2 YSLEER. The DNA for the CDR3 is TGCGCCAGCAGCCATTACGGACAGGGGAATTCACCCCTCCACTTT. It yields the protein CASSHYGQGNSPLHF.

This clonotype was detected ten times or more. This chain joins TRBV16 and TRBJ2-7, with no clear D. The CDR3 is made up of 16 amino acids. Germline CDR1 and CDR2: KGHSY and FQNENV. The germline V and J ends were trimmed by 0 bases and 9 bases, with 21 bases remaining between them. As DNA, the CDR3 is TGTGCCAGCAGCCAATCGCAGGATCTACCCTCTTTTGGGCAGTACTTC. It specifies CASSQSQDLPSFGQYF.

This clonotype was seen a handful of times. The V and J genes are TRBV30 and TRBJ1-5, with a possible D match to TRBD1 (5 bases). The CDR3 is made up of 15 amino acids. Trimming left V 0 bases short and J 3 bases short, with 12 bases between. CDR1 and CDR2 from the germline V gene are GTSNPN and SVGIG (reference sequence). The CDR3 region has the DNA TGTGCCTGGAGTGTACGGGGCGCGGTCAATCAGCCCCAGCATTTT. This encodes CAWSVRGAVNQPQHF.

This chain links TRBV11-3 with TRBJ2-2; D remains ambiguous. This CDR3 spans 12 amino acids. With 6 bases removed from V and 7 bases from J, the gap between germline ends came to 9 bases. In germline, CDR1 is SGHNT, CDR2 YENEEA. The CDR3 region has the DNA TGTGCCAGCAGTGAGGAAGGCGGGGAGCTGTTTTTT. This encodes CASSEEGGELFF. Variable domain in full (rest from reference TRBV11-3 and TRBJ2-2): EAGVVQSPRYKIIEKKQPVAFWCNPISGHNTLYWYLQNLGQGPELLIRYENEEAVDDSQLPKDRFSAERLKGVDSTLKIQPAELGDSAVYLCASSEEGGELFFGEGSRLTVL.

This clonotype came up many times. This chain joins TRBV2 and TRBJ2-7; TRBD1 is a possible D gene (5 bases). The CDR3 consists of 13 residues. Trimming cost V 8 bases and J 3 bases, with 14 bases left between them. Germline CDR1 is SNHLY and CDR2 is FYNNEI. The CDR3 nucleotides are TGTGCCAGCGGACGCCAGGGTGGCTACGAGCAGTACGTC. This gives the protein CASGRQGGYEQYV.

About this clonotype: A clone one base away is much larger, so this may be a read error. This chain links TRBV6-4 with TRBJ2-2; either TRBD1 or TRBD2 may supply D (5 bases each). The CDR3 is 14 residues long. Germline loops: CDR1 MRHNA, CDR2 SNTAGT. CDR3: CASSEQANTGEMFF. CDR3 nucleotides: TGTGCCAGCAGTGAACAGGCGAATACCGGGGAGATGTTTTTT.

This clonotype showed up many times. This rearrangement joins TRBV20-1 to TRBJ2-1; 8 bases are a match to TRBD2. V lost 3 bases and J lost 8; bases outside the gene matches: 12. Germline V gene sequence: CDR1 DFQATT, CDR2 SNEGSKA (reference sequence). CDR3 length equals 15 residues. The CDR3 protein is CSARLGGGLFYEQFF. The DNA for the CDR3 is TGCAGTGCTAGGCTGGGCGGGGGGTTGTTTTATGAGCAGTTCTTC.

V and J are TRBV28 and TRBJ2-2; possibly TRBD2 for D (6 bases). The germline V gene has CDR1 MDHEN and CDR2 SYDVKM. V was pared by 7 bases and J by 5 bases, with 11 bases between. The CDR3 loop spans 13 amino acids. The CDR3 reads CASTNLATGELFF. The CDR3 coding sequence is TGTGCCAGCACCAATCTAGCGACCGGGGAGCTGTTTTTT.

In this sample, this clonotype turned up many times. The chain couples TRBV24-1 to TRBJ2-3; 9 nucleotides line up with TRBD2. In germline, CDR1 is KGHDR, CDR2 SFDVKD. V trimming: 9 bases; J trimming: 5 bases; junction bases outside the gene matches: 5. There are 13 residues in the CDR3. The CDR3 region is CATSSGVEDTQYF. The DNA of the CDR3 is TGTGCCACCTCTAGCGGGGTTGAAGATACGCAGTATTTT.

This clonotype was found many times. The chain couples TRBV6-5 to TRBJ2-5, with 8 bases fitting TRBD1. Trimming cost V 7 bases and J 2 bases; bases outside gene matches: 15. CDR3 length equals 17 residues. Germline loops: CDR1 MNHEY, CDR2 SVGAGI. The CDR3 is CASKPGTGIESQETQYF. The DNA of the CDR3 is TGTGCCAGCAAACCCGGGACAGGCATCGAGAGTCAAGAGACCCAGTACTTC.

This clonotype has a handful of counts. This sequence joins TRBV12-3 or TRBV12-4 and TRBJ2-3; unclear D gene. The CDR3 spans 14 residues. V lost 10 bases and J 2 bases, leaving 16 bases between the germline ends. The CDR3 sequence: CATRTGLSTDTQYF. CDR3 sequence (DNA): TGTGCCACCCGAACGGGCCTTTCCACAGATACGCAGTATTTT.

In its sample, this clonotype was seen many times. The V gene is TRBV29-1, the J gene TRBJ2-5; possible D gene TRBD2, 7 bases. V dropped 7 bases and J dropped 5 bases, with 17 bases sitting between them. Germline V gives CDR1 SQVTM, CDR2 ANQGSEA. The CDR3 consists of 13 residues. In nucleotides, the CDR3 is TGCAGCGCCCAAAAGGGGGGGAGCGAGACCCAGTACTTC. Protein sequence: CSAQKGGSETQYF. Drawing the rest from reference TRBV29-1 and TRBJ2-5, the complete variable domain is SAVISQKPSRDICQRGTSLTIQCQVDSQVTMMFWYRQQPGQSLTLIATANQGSEATYESGFVIDKFPISRPNLTFSTLTVSNMSPEDSSIYLCSAQKGGSETQYFGPGTRLLVL.

Ten or more counts support this clonotype. V is TRBV7-2 and J is TRBJ2-2; 12 bases are a match to TRBD2. In germline, CDR1 is SGHTA, CDR2 FQGNSA. Unmatched junction bases numbered 8, after V lost 8 bases and J lost 7 bases. This CDR3 spans 15 amino acids. CDR3 in DNA: TGTGCCAGCGGGTTAGGACTAGCGGGGTACGGGGAGCTGTTTTTT. Translating it yields CASGLGLAGYGELFF.

V and J are TRBV10-3 and TRBJ1-6; D not resolved. Germline V CDR1 and CDR2: ENHRY, SYGVKD. V lost 7 bases and J 7 bases, leaving 11 bases between the germline ends. This CDR3 has 13 amino acids. CDR3 bases: TGTGCCATCACTATGGACGAAAATTCACCCCTCCACTTT. Amino acids: CAITMDENSPLHF.

As regards this clonotype: A much larger clonotype is one base distant, so this may be a read error. The chain joins TRBV7-2 to TRBJ1-1; 9 bases map to TRBD1. CDR1 and CDR2 (germline): SGHTA, FQGNSA. The CDR3 covers 14 residues. CDR3 in amino acids: CASIRDREGTEALF. The CDR3 DNA reads TGTGCCAGCATACGGGACAGGGAGGGGACTGAAGCTTTATTT.

A note on this clonotype: A much larger clone sits a single nucleotide away, making a read error possible. This chain uses TRBV11-2 with TRBJ2-2, with a possible D match to TRBD1 (6 bases). The CDR3 runs 16 residues. CDR1 SGHAT and CDR2 FQNNGV come from the germline V gene. V was cut by 5 bases and J by 11 bases, with 24 bases left in between. The CDR3, as DNA: TGTGCCAGCAGCCAAGCCAGAGGACAGTGGGTTTTAGAGCTGTTTTTT. This gives the protein CASSQARGQWVLELFF.

There are many counts of this clonotype. The CDR3 nucleotides are TGTGCCAGCAGTTTATCGACCTACAATGAGCAGTTCTTC. Protein: CASSLSTYNEQFF. The genes are TRBV27 and TRBJ2-1; D uncertain. The CDR3 loop spans 13 amino acids. Germline V gene data show CDR1 as MNHEY and CDR2 as SMNVEV (reference sequence). Deletions cut 0 bases from V and 2 bases from J, with 2 bases between.